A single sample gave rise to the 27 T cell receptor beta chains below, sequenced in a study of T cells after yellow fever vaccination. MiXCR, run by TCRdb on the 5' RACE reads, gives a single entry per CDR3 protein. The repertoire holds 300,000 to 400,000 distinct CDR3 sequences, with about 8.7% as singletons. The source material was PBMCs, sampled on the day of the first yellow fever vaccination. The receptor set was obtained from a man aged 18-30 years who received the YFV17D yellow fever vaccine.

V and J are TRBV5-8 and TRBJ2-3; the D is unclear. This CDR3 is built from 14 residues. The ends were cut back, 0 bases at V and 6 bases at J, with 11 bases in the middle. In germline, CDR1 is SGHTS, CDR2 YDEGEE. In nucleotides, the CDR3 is TGTGCCAGCAGCTTGGAACATCTCCGGGATACGCAGTATTTT. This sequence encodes CASSLEHLRDTQYF.

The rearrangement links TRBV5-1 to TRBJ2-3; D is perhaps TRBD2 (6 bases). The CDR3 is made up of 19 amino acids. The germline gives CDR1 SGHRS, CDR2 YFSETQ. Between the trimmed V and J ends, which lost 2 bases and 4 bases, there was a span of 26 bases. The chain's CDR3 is CASSFGGTTRIRFPDTQYF. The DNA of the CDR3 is TGCGCCAGCAGCTTCGGGGGTACCACGAGGATTAGGTTTCCAGATACGCAGTATTTT.

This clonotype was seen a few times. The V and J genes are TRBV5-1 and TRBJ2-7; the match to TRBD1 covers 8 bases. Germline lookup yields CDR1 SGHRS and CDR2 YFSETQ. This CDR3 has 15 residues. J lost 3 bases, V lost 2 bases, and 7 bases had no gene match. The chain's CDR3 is CASSLNTGGIYEQYF. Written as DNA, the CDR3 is TGCGCCAGCAGCTTAAACACAGGGGGGATCTACGAGCAGTACTTC. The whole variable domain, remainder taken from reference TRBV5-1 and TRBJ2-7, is KAGVTQTPRYLIKTRGQQVTLSCSPISGHRSVSWYQQTPGQGLQFLFEYFSETQRNKGNFPGRFSGRQFSNSRSEMNVSTLELGDSALYLCASSLNTGGIYEQYFGPGTRLTVT.

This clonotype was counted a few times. The CDR3 DNA reads TGTGCCAGCAGCCCACTTTCCGGGCGGGGGAGCACAGATACGCAGTATTTT. Amino acid sequence: CASSPLSGRGSTDTQYF. The chain links TRBV11-2 to TRBJ2-3, with 7 bases identical to TRBD2. V lost 5 bases to trimming and J lost 0 bases; unmatched junction nucleotides: 11. Germline V CDR1 and CDR2: SGHAT, FQNNGV. The length of the CDR3 is 17 residues. Supplemented by reference TRBV11-2 and TRBJ2-3, the full variable domain reads EAGVAQSPRYKIIEKRQSVAFWCNPISGHATLYWYQQILGQGPKLLIQFQNNGVVDDSQLPKDRFSAERLKGVDSTLKIQPAKLEDSAVYLCASSPLSGRGSTDTQYFGPGTRLTVL.

CDR3 DNA: TGCGCCAGCAGCCCCCGACAGGGAGGGTACGAGCAGTACTTC. It codes for CASSPRQGGYEQYF. The genes are TRBV4-1 and TRBJ2-7, with D perhaps assigned TRBD1 or TRBD2 (7 bases each). Germline V gene sequence: CDR1 MGHRA, CDR2 YSYEKL. The CDR3 totals 14 residues. V lost 4 bases, J lost 4 bases, and 14 bases lay in between.

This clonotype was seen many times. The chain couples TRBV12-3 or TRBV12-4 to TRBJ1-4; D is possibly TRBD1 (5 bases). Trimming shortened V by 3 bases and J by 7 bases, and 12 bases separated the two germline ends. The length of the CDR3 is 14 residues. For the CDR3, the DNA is TGTGCCAGCAGTTTGGCAGGGATGGGTGAAAAACTGTTTTTT. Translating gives CASSLAGMGEKLFF.

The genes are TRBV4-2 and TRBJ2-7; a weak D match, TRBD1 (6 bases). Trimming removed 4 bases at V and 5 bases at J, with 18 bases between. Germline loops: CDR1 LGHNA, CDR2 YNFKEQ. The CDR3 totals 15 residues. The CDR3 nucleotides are TGTGCCAGCAGCCCCAGTGGGGGCTCAATCGACGAGCAGTACTTC. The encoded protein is CASSPSGGSIDEQYF.

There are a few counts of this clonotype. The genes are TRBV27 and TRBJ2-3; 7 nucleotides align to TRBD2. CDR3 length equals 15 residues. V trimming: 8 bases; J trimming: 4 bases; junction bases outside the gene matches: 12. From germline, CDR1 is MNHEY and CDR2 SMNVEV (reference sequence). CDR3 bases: TGTGCCAGCTGTAAACGGGGGGACTTCTCAGATACGCAGTATTTT. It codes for CASCKRGDFSDTQYF.

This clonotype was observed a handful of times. The CDR3 here is CASRRQGNQPQHF. The CDR3 DNA reads TGTGCCAGCAGAAGACAGGGAAATCAGCCCCAGCATTTT. The genes are TRBV6-1 and TRBJ1-5, with 7 bases identical to TRBD1. J lost 4 bases, V lost 6 bases, and 3 bases had no gene match. This CDR3 comprises 13 residues. CDR1 and CDR2 (germline): MNHNS, SASEGT.

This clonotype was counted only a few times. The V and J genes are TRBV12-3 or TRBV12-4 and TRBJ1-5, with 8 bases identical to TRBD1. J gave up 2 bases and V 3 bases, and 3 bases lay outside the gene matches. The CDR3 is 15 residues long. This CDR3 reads CASSFGQGGNQPQHF. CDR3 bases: TGTGCCAGCAGTTTCGGACAGGGTGGCAATCAGCCCCAGCATTTT.

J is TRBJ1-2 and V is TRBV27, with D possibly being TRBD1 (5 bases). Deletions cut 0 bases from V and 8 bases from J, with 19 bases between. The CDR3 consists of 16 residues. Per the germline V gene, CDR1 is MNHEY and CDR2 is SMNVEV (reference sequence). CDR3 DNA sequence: TGTGCCAGCAGTTTATCGGCCAGGGTGAGCATGAGGGGCTACACCTTC. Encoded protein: CASSLSARVSMRGYTF.

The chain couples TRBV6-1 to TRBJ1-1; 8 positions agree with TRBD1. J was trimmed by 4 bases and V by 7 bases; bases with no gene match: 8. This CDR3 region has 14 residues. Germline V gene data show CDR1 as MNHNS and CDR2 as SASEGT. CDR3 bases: TGTGCCAGCAAAGCAACAGGGGGAAGCACTGAAGCTTTCTTT. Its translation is CASKATGGSTEAFF.

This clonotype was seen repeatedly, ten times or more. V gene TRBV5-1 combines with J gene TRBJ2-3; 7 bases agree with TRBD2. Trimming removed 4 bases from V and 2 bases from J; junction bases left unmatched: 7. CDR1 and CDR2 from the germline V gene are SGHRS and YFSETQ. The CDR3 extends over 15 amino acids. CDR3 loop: CASSPASGSTDTQYF. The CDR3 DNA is TGCGCCAGCAGCCCCGCTAGCGGTTCCACAGATACGCAGTATTTT.

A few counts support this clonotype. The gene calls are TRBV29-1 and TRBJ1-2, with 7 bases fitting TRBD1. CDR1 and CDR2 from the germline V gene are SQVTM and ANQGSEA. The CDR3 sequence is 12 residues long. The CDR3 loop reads CGGGGTFYGYTF. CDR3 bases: TGCGGGGGAGGGGGCACCTTCTATGGCTACACCTTC.

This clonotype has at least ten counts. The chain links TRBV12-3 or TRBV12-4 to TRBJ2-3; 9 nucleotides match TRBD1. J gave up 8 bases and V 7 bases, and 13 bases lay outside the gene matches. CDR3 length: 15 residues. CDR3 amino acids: CASTARDRVGGTQYF. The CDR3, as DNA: TGTGCCAGCACCGCCCGGGACAGGGTCGGAGGTACGCAGTATTTT.

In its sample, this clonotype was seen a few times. Here the CDR3 DNA reads TGTGCCAGCAGCTTAGAAGTCCAGGGCAATGAGCAGTTCTTC. Its translation: CASSLEVQGNEQFF. This chain links TRBV7-2 with TRBJ2-1; the D gene is possibly TRBD1 (5 bases). Germline CDR1 reads SGHTA; CDR2 reads FQGNSA. Trimming stripped 1 base from V and 6 bases from J, with 10 bases between. CDR3 length: 14 amino acids.

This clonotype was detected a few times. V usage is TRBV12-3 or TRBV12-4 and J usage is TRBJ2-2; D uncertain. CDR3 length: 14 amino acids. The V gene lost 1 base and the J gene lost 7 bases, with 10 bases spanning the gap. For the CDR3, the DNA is TGTGCCAGCAGTTTAGGCTGGGCTGGCGGGGAGCTGTTTTTT. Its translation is CASSLGWAGGELFF.

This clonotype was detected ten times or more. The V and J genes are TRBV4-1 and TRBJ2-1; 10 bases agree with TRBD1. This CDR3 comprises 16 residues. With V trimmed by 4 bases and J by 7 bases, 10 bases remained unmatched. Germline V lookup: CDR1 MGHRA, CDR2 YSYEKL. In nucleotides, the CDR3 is TGCGCCAGCAGCCGATCCGGGACAGGGGCAGGGAATGAGCAGTTCTTC. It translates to CASSRSGTGAGNEQFF.

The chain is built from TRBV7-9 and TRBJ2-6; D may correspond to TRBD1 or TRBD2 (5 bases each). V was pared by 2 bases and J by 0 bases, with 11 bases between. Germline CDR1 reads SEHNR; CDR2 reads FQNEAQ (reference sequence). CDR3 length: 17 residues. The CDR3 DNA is TGTGCCAGCAGCTTACCGGGACGTTTCTCTGGGGCCAACGTCCTGACTTTC. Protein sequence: CASSLPGRFSGANVLTF.

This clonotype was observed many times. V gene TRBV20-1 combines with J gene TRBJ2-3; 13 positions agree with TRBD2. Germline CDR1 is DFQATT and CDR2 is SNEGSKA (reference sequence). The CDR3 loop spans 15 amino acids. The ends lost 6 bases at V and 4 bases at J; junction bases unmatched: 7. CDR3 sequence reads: CSALLAGGPADTQYF. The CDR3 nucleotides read TGCAGTGCACTACTAGCGGGGGGGCCCGCAGATACGCAGTATTTT.

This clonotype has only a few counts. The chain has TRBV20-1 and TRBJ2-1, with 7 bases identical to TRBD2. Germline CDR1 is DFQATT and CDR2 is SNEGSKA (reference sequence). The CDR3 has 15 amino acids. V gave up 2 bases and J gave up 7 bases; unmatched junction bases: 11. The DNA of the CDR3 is TGCAGTGCTAGACTCCCAGCGGGGCCACTAAATGAGCAGTTCTTC. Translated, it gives CSARLPAGPLNEQFF.

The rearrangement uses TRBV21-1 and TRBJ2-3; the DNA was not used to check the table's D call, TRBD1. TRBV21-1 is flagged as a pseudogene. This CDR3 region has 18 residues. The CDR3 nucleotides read TGTGCCAGCAGCAAAGTCGGCCCAAGGGACCGTGGCACATATACGCAGTATTTT. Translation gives CASSKVGPRDRGTYTQYF.

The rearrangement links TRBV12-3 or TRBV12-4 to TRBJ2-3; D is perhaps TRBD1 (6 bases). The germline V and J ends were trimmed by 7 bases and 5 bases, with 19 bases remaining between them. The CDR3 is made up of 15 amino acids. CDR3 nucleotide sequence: TGTGCCAGCAAACCCCCAGGGGCTCTCAGAGATACGCAGTATTTT. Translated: CASKPPGALRDTQYF.

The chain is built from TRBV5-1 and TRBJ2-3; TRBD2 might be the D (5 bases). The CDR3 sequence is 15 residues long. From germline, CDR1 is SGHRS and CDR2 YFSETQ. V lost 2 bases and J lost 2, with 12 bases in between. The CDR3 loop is CASSFRGFPTDTQYF. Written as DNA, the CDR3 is TGCGCCAGCAGCTTTCGGGGATTCCCCACAGATACGCAGTATTTT. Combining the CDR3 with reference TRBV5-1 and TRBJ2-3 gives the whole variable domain KAGVTQTPRYLIKTRGQQVTLSCSPISGHRSVSWYQQTPGQGLQFLFEYFSETQRNKGNFPGRFSGRQFSNSRSEMNVSTLELGDSALYLCASSFRGFPTDTQYFGPGTRLTVL.

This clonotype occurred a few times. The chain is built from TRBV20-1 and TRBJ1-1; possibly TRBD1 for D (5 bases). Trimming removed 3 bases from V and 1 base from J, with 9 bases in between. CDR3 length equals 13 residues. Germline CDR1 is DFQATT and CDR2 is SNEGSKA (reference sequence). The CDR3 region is CSASQGTNTEAFF. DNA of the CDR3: TGCAGTGCTAGTCAGGGTACGAACACTGAAGCTTTCTTT.

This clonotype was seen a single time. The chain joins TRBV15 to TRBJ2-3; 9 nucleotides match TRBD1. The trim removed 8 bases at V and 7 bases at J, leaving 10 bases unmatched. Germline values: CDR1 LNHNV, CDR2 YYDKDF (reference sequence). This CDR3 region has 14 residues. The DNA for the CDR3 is TGTGCCACCGCTCGGGACAGGGTATCGAATACGCAGTATTTT. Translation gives CATARDRVSNTQYF.

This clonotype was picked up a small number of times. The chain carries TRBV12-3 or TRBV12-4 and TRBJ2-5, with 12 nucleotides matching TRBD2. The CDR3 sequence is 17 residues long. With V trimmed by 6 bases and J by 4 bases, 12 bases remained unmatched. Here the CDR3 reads CASRPPGLAGFGETQYF. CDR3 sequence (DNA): TGTGCCAGCAGACCCCCCGGACTAGCGGGGTTTGGAGAGACCCAGTACTTC.